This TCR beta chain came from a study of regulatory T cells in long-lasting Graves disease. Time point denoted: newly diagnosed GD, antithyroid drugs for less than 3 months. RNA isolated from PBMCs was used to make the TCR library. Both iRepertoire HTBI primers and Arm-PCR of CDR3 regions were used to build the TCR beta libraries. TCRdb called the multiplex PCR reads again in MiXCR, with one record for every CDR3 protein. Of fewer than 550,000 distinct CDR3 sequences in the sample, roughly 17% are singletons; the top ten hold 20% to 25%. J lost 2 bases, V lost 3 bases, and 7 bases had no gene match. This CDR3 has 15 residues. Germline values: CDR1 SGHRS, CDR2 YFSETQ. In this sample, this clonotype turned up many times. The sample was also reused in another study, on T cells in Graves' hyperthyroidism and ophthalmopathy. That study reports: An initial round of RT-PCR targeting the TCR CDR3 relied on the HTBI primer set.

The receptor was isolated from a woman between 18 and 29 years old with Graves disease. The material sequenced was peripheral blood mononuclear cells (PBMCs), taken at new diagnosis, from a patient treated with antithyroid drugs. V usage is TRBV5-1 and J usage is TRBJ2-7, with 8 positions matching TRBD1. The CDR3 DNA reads TGCGCCAGCAGCTGGAGACAGGGGAGCACCTACGAGCAGTACTTC. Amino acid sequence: CASSWRQGSTYEQYF.